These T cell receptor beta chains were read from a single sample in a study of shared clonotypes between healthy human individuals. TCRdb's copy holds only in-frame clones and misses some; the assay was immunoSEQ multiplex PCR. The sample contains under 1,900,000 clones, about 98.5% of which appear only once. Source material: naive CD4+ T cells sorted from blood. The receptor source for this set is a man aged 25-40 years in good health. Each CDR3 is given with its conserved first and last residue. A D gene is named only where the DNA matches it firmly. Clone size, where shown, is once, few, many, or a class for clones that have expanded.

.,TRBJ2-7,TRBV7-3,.,CASSLTVLAAPYEQYF,TGTGCCAGCAGCTTAACGGTCTTAGCGGCCCCCTACGAGCAGTACTTC
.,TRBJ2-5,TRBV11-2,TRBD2,CASSLELAGGWPTQYF,TGTGCCAGCAGCTTAGAGCTAGCGGGAGGGTGGCCGACCCAGTACTTC
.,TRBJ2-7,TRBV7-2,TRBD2,CASSKGTSGSYEQYF,TGTGCCAGCAGCAAGGGGACTAGCGGGTCCTACGAGCAGTACTTC
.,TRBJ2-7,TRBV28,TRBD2,CASSPLREGYF,TGTGCCAGCAGTCCCCTGAGGGAGGGGTACTTC
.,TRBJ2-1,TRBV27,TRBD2,CASSSKQSPWTGGRTNEQFF,TGTGCCAGCAGTTCAAAGCAGTCCCCATGGACTGGCGGGAGGACAAATGAGCAGTTCTTC
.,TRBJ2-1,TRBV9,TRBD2,CASSVGGSGSLSYNEQFF,TGTGCCAGCAGCGTAGGCGGTAGCGGGAGCCTCTCCTACAATGAGCAGTTCTTC
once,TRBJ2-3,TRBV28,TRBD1,CASSLLGQMGYF,TGTGCCAGCAGTTTACTGGGACAGATGGGGTATTTT
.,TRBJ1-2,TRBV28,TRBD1,CATSRDRARGYTF,TGTGCCACCAGCCGGGACAGGGCTCGGGGCTACACCTTC
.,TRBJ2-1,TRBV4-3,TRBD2,CASSQDLGRGRAVNEQFF,TGCGCCAGCAGCCAAGATCTCGGTCGCGGGAGGGCCGTAAATGAGCAGTTCTTC
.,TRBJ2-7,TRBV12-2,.,CASRLETQRTYEQYF,TGTGCAAGTCGCTTAGAGACCCAAAGGACCTACGAGCAGTACTTC
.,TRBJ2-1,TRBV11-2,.,CASSFKRNYNEQFF,TGTGCCAGCAGCTTTAAGCGGAACTACAATGAGCAGTTCTTC
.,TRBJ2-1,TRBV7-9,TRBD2,CASSLVTSGRWNEQFF,TGTGCCAGCAGCTTAGTTACTAGCGGGAGGTGGAATGAGCAGTTCTTC
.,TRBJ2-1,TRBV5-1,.,CASRAGTVNNEQFF,TGCGCCAGCAGGGCCGGGACTGTGAACAATGAGCAGTTCTTC
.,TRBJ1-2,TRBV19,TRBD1,CASRSGQANYGYTF,TGTGCCAGTAGATCCGGACAGGCTAACTATGGCTACACCTTC
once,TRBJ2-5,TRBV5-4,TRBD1,CASSLRDRGRETQYF,TGTGCCAGCAGCTTGCGGGACAGGGGGCGAGAGACCCAGTACTTC
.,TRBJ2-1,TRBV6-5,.,CASTQSGEQFF,TGTGCCAGCACTCAAAGTGGGGAGCAGTTCTTC
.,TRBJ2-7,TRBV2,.,CASSDVRRYEQYF,TGTGCCAGCAGTGATGTCAGAAGATACGAGCAGTACTTC
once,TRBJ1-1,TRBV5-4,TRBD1,CASSPATGGHAEAFF,TGTGCCAGCAGCCCGGCCACAGGGGGCCACGCTGAAGCTTTCTTT
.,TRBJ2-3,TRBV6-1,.,CASSESGRESTDTQYF,TGTGCCAGCAGTGAGAGCGGCAGGGAATCCACAGATACGCAGTATTTT
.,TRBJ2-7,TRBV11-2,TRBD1,CASSSDRTYYEQYF,TGTGCCAGCAGCTCGGACAGGACCTACTACGAGCAGTACTTC
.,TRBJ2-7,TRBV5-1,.,CASKPLHRTYEQYF,TGCGCCAGCAAACCCCTACACCGGACCTACGAGCAGTACTTC
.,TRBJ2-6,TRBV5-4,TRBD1,CASRTGGSGANVLTF,TGTGCCAGCAGGACAGGGGGCAGTGGGGCCAACGTCCTGACTTTC
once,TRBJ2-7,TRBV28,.,CASSLVAPGHYYEQYF,TGTGCCAGCAGTTTGGTTGCCCCGGGACACTACTACGAGCAGTACTTC
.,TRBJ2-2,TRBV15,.,CATSRGDWSTGELFF,TGTGCCACCAGCAGAGGGGATTGGTCCACCGGGGAGCTGTTTTTT
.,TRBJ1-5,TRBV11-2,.,CASSLGPSYSNQPQHF,TGTGCCAGCAGCTTAGGTCCTAGCTATAGCAATCAGCCCCAGCATTTT
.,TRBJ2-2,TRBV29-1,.,CSVCVAANTGELFF,TGCAGCGTTTGCGTAGCGGCGAACACCGGGGAGCTGTTTTTT
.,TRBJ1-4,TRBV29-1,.,CSAIGQGSGEKLFF,TGCAGCGCTATTGGCCAGGGTTCGGGTGAAAAACTGTTTTTT
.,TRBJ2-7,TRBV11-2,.,CASSLWYRGGEQYF,TGTGCCAGCAGCTTATGGTACAGGGGGGGCGAGCAGTACTTC
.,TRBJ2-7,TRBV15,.,CATSRVGAEQYF,TGTGCCACCAGCAGAGTAGGGGCGGAGCAGTACTTC
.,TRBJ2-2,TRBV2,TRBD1,CANKGQDTGELFF,TGTGCCAACAAGGGACAGGACACCGGGGAGCTGTTTTTT
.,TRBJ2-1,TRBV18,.,CASSPPRSGYNEQFF,TGTGCCAGCTCACCACCCAGGTCTGGGTACAATGAGCAGTTCTTC
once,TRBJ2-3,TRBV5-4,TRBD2,CASSYKRDTSGSFPDTQYF,TGTGCCAGCAGCTATAAAAGAGACACTAGCGGGAGCTTCCCAGATACGCAGTATTTT
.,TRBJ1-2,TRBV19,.,CASSRRGYTF,TGTGCCAGTAGTCGAAGGGGCTACACCTTC
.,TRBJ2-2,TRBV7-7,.,CASSPGSGELFF,TGTGCCAGCAGCCCCGGGAGCGGGGAGCTGTTTTTT
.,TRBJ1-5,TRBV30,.,CAWSLGTQQPQHF,TGTGCCTGGAGTCTGGGCACCCAGCAGCCCCAGCATTTT
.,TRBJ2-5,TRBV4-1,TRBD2,CASSHGRRTSGRKGIETQYF,TGCGCCAGCAGCCACGGGCGCAGGACTAGCGGGAGGAAGGGTATAGAGACCCAGTACTTC